This TCR beta chain was obtained from a study of blood T cell repertoires in COVID-19 (dated by TCRdb to 2018 to 2020). Background for the entire study: The collaborator samples originated in the United States, Italy and Spain and spanned the acute and convalescent phases of COVID-19. HLA class I and class II types, where available, came from metadata supplied by the sample provider rather than from assay-based typing. Deeply sampled blood TCRbeta repertoires from subjects exposed to, actively infected with, or recovered from COVID-19 were included in the dataset. The repertoires were released in a freely available public database intended as a resource for research on the immune response to SARS-CoV-2. The samples were drawn from two sources: the first 160 participants of the ongoing ImmuneRACE study, and 1,254 subjects contributed by 6 global collaborators. The material from the prospective study consisted of cDNA or gDNA derived from T cells, B-cell-depleted T cells, or PBMCs. The sample metadata nearly always contained a de-identified subject ID, COVID-19 status, age in years and sex. Study-wide conclusions, independent of this receptor: The amount of clinical and demographic metadata varied by source and participant and was provided uncurated.

Collaborating institutions collected whole blood in K2EDTA tubes following their own protocols. For TCRbeta analysis, collaborator samples were shipped as frozen whole blood, as isolated PBMCs, or as DNA extracted from either sample type. TCRbeta CDR3 regions were amplified from genomic DNA using the immunoSEQ Assay, a bias-controlled multiplex PCR. On the authors' methods: The number of nucleated cells in each sample was estimated from the amplification of reference gene primers within the assay. To quantify the absolute abundance of each unique TCRbeta CDR3 rearrangement, sequence reads were collapsed and filtered. For each sample, productive Simpson clonality was calculated as the square root of Simpson's diversity index over productive rearrangements. TCRdb mirrors the immuneACCESS table, restricted to in-frame sequences. Some clones are absent from its copies; in checked studies, under half trace to an unresolved V gene, and the reason for the others is unknown. V and J calls plus clone size are reproduced from that table; the DNA served to infer D and trimming. The sample contains roughly 30,000 clones, 70% to 90% of them found a single time. Of the sample, less than 3% falls within the top ten clones.

About this clone itself: Its antigen remains undetermined. Base qualities are not provided; no much larger clone lies one nucleotide away.

The CDR3 goes from the cysteine to the phenylalanine over 16 residues. Of the read, only the CDR3 DNA is kept; its 48 bases are in frame from base 1. CDR1 and CDR2 are read off the germline V gene as LGHNA and YNFKEQ. V trim: 3 bases; J trim: 6 bases; unmatched bases: 7. The sequence was collected from a human donor in a cohort sampled during active COVID-19. The chain employs TRBV4-2 and TRBJ1-3; 11 central bases correspond to TRBD1. The sample was peripheral blood. The DNA reads as follows: TGTGCCAGCAGCCATTCTCGGACAGGGGGCCCAAACACCATATATTTT. Its coded protein is CASSHSRTGGPNTIYF.